This T cell receptor (beta chain) was retrieved from a study of blood T cell repertoires in COVID-19. The CDR3 covers 15 residues. From germline, CDR1 is SNHLY and CDR2 FYNNEI. Trimming at V came to 6 bases and at J to 3 bases, leaving 8 bases not matched to a gene. This clone showed up just once. Assay: immunoSEQ multiplex PCR; the TCRdb copy retains only in-frame clones and omits some. In the table there are tens of thousands of clones, 75% to 90% of which are singletons. The source is a human donor in a cohort sampled during active COVID-19. The chain recombines TRBV2 with TRBJ2-5, with 9 positions matching TRBD1. The sample taken for sequencing was peripheral blood. The CDR3 here is CASSRLRDREETQYF. CDR3 sequence (DNA): TGTGCCAGCAGCCGCCTCCGGGACAGGGAAGAGACCCAGTACTTC.